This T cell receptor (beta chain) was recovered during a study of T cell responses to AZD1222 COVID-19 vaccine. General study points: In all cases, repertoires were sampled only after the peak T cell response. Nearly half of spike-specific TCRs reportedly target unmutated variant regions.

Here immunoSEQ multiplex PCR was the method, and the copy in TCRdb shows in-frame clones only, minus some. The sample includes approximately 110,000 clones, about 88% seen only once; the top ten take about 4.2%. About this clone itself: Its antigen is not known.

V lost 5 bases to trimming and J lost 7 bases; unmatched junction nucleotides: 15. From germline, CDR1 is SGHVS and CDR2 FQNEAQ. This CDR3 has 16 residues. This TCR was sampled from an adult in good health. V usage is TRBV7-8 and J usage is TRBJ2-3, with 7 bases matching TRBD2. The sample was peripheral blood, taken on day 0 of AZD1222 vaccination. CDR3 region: CASSRARLGEGYTQYF. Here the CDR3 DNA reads TGTGCCAGCAGCCGAGCCCGACTAGGGGAGGGGTATACGCAGTATTTT.